The clone carrying this T cell receptor (beta chain) occurred many times. Trimming left V 3 bases short and J 5 bases short, with 10 bases between. CDR3 size: 13 residues. The data stem from a study of Graves' ophthalmopathy and Graves' hyperthyroidism. Beta-chain TCR CDR3 regions were amplified from RNA transcripts. Following a first-round RT-PCR that used HTBI primers, a second-round multiplex PCR was carried out. TCRdb reanalysed the multiplex PCR reads using MiXCR and keeps one entry per CDR3 protein. In the table there are roughly 400,000 distinct CDR3 sequences, approximately 15% of which are singletons.

The origin of this receptor is a woman aged 18-35 years with stable Graves' hyperthyroidism. Sequencing was carried out using peripheral blood. V and J are TRBV12-3 or TRBV12-4 and TRBJ2-5, with D uncertain. In DNA, the CDR3 is TGTGCCAGCAGTTTTGGTGGGAAGGAGACCCAGTACTTC. Translating it yields CASSFGGKETQYF.